These 27 T cell receptor beta chains share one sample of origin, sequenced in a study of early T cells in non-severe SARS-CoV-2 infection. One entry per CDR3 protein, called by TCRdb with MiXCR from the 5' RACE reads. The data hold 35,000 to 40,000 distinct CDR3 sequences, with more than 5% observed a single time. Sequenced material: whole blood. Every receptor here comes from an adult who was a healthcare worker with PCR-confirmed SARS-CoV-2 infection or an uninfected control (not recorded which).

This clonotype was counted ten times or more. The chain has TRBV7-2 and TRBJ2-6; D is unresolved. CDR3 size: 14 residues. V gave up 5 bases and J gave up 1 base, with 6 bases separating them. Germline V gives CDR1 SGHTA, CDR2 FQGNSA. The CDR3 region is CASSPSSGANVLTF. The CDR3 DNA sequence: TGTGCCAGCAGCCCTTCATCTGGGGCCAACGTCCTGACTTTC. Using reference TRBV7-2 and TRBJ2-6 for the parts outside the CDR3, the full variable domain is GAGVSQSPSNKVTEKGKDVELRCDPISGHTALYWYRQSLGQGLEFLIYFQGNSAPDKSGLPSDRFSAERTGGSVSTLTIQRTQQEDSAVYLCASSPSSGANVLTFGAGSRLTVL.

This clonotype has at least ten counts. The chain couples TRBV7-2 to TRBJ2-5; D is unresolved. The CDR3 has 14 residues. V was trimmed by 1 base and J by 5 bases, leaving 11 bases between them. CDR1 SGHTA and CDR2 FQGNSA come from the germline V gene. The DNA for the CDR3 is TGTGCCAGCAGCTTAGGGGCATTGGAGGAGACCCAGTACTTC. Amino acids: CASSLGALEETQYF.

This clonotype has at least ten counts. J is TRBJ1-5 and V is TRBV6-6, with D possibly TRBD1 on 6 matching bases. V lost 6 bases to trimming and J lost 0 bases, with 9 bases between them. The germline gives CDR1 MNHNY, CDR2 SVGAGI (reference sequence). The CDR3 extends over 14 amino acids. Written as DNA, the CDR3 is TGTGCCAGCAGGGACAGCTATAGCAATCAGCCCCAGCATTTT. Residues: CASRDSYSNQPQHF.

The chain carries TRBV11-3 and TRBJ2-7; 7 nucleotides agree with TRBD1. Germline lookup yields CDR1 SGHNT and CDR2 YENEEA. Germline trimming cut 4 bases from V and 7 bases from J; bases unmatched to any gene: 10. The CDR3 loop spans 14 amino acids. CDR3 sequence: CASSSGDSPGEQYF. CDR3 nucleotide sequence: TGTGCCAGCAGCTCAGGGGACAGCCCCGGGGAGCAGTACTTC.

V and J are TRBV7-2 and TRBJ1-2; possibly TRBD1 for D (6 bases). CDR3 length: 16 amino acids. V was shortened by 5 bases and J by 4 bases, with 20 bases between the two germline ends. From germline, CDR1 is SGHTA and CDR2 FQGNSA. DNA of the CDR3: TGTGCCAGCAGCCCGCCCCCTGGGGCAGGGGCCTATGGCTACACCTTC. Translating it yields CASSPPPGAGAYGYTF.

This clonotype was seen many times. The V call is TRBV4-1, the J call TRBJ2-1, with 8 bases aligning to TRBD1. V trimming: 0 bases; J trimming: 9 bases; junction bases outside the gene matches: 7. Germline V gene sequence: CDR1 MGHRA, CDR2 YSYEKL. The CDR3 runs 15 residues. The CDR3 DNA sequence: TGCGCCAGCAGCCAAGAGGGATCAGGGGGCAGTGAGCAGTTCTTC. Protein sequence: CASSQEGSGGSEQFF.

This clonotype was seen repeatedly, ten times or more. In nucleotides, the CDR3 is TGTGCCAGCAGTGACGGGACACTCTACGAGCAGTACTTC. This encodes CASSDGTLYEQYF. The rearrangement links TRBV2 to TRBJ2-7; D might be TRBD1 (6 bases). Trimming took off 3 bases at V and 3 bases at J, with 9 bases between the two ends. This CDR3 spans 13 amino acids. Per germline, CDR1 SNHLY and CDR2 FYNNEI.

This clonotype has a count of ten or more. This chain uses TRBV20-1 with TRBJ2-2; TRBD2 matches 11 bases. Looked up from germline, CDR1 is DFQATT and CDR2 is SNEGSKA (reference sequence). The V gene end was trimmed by 6 bases and the J gene end by 0 bases; junction bases not matched to a gene: 3. This CDR3 has 15 amino acids. The CDR3 DNA reads TGCAGTGCCCGACTAGCGGGGTCGAACACCGGGGAGCTGTTTTTT. Translation: CSARLAGSNTGELFF.

This clonotype has a count of ten or more. The gene calls are TRBV20-1 and TRBJ2-1; weak D call: TRBD2 (6 bases). There are 15 residues in the CDR3. CDR1 is DFQATT and CDR2 is SNEGSKA in the germline V gene (reference sequence). V lost 6 bases to trimming and J lost 8 bases, with 23 bases between them. In DNA, the CDR3 is TGCAGTGCCCAACCGGGACTGGACTATTTGGATGAGCAGTTCTTC. Translation: CSAQPGLDYLDEQFF.

Only a few counts were recorded for this clonotype. The genes are TRBV12-3 or TRBV12-4 and TRBJ2-1; D might be TRBD1 (5 bases). The CDR3 is 15 residues long. V was cut by 6 bases and J by 0 bases, with 12 bases left in between. The CDR3 DNA is TGTGCCAGCAGGTCTCAGGGTAGCTCCTACAATGAGCAGTTCTTC. Amino acids: CASRSQGSSYNEQFF.

This clonotype was seen only a few times. The genes are TRBV12-5 and TRBJ2-7; a weak D match, TRBD1 (6 bases). V lost 7 bases and J lost 7, with 14 bases in between. The CDR3 consists of 12 residues. CDR1 LGHNT and CDR2 FRNRAP come from the germline V gene. CDR3 DNA sequence: TGTGCTAGTGAACAGACAGGTGGGGAGCAGTACTTC. Protein product: CASEQTGGEQYF.

In this sample, this clonotype turned up many times. The chain carries TRBV20-1 and TRBJ2-2; 8 bases are shared with TRBD1. Germline lookup yields CDR1 DFQATT and CDR2 SNEGSKA (reference sequence). CDR3 length equals 15 residues. J was trimmed by 1 base and V by 4 bases; bases with no gene match: 5. In DNA form, the CDR3 reads TGCAGTGCTACCCGGGACAGGCGGAACACCGGGGAGCTGTTTTTT. Amino acids: CSATRDRRNTGELFF.

This clonotype was counted many times. CDR3 protein: CASSLQSSGNTIYF. Here the CDR3 DNA reads TGTGCCAGCAGCTTACAGAGCTCTGGAAACACCATATATTTT. V gene TRBV7-6 combines with J gene TRBJ1-3, with D unresolved. V was trimmed by 2 bases and J by 0 bases, leaving 5 bases between them. This CDR3 spans 14 amino acids. Germline V gene lookup returns CDR1 SGHVS and CDR2 FNYEAQ.

This rearrangement joins TRBV7-2 to TRBJ2-1; no firm D call. Germline CDR1 is SGHTA and CDR2 is FQGNSA. Trimming removed 0 bases from V and 1 base from J, with 7 bases in between. The CDR3 contains 15 residues. CDR3: CASSLAKQSYNEQFF. CDR3 in DNA: TGTGCCAGCAGCTTAGCCAAACAGTCCTACAATGAGCAGTTCTTC. Combining the CDR3 with reference TRBV7-2 and TRBJ2-1 gives the whole variable domain GAGVSQSPSNKVTEKGKDVELRCDPISGHTALYWYRQSLGQGLEFLIYFQGNSAPDKSGLPSDRFSAERTGGSVSTLTIQRTQQEDSAVYLCASSLAKQSYNEQFFGPGTRLTVL.

This clonotype was picked up many times. This chain uses TRBV20-1 with TRBJ2-3, with D perhaps matching TRBD2 (6 bases). Germline V gives CDR1 DFQATT, CDR2 SNEGSKA (reference sequence). V lost 0 bases and J 3 bases, leaving 13 bases between the germline ends. This CDR3 has 15 residues. The CDR3 DNA is TGCAGTGCTAGAGAGGAGGGGTCCAATACAGATACGCAGTATTTT. Translated: CSAREEGSNTDTQYF.

This clonotype has more than one count but fewer than ten. This sequence joins TRBV5-1 and TRBJ1-1; 7 bases agree with TRBD1. The V gene end was trimmed by 4 bases and the J gene end by 1 base; junction bases not matched to a gene: 7. From germline, CDR1 is SGHRS and CDR2 YFSETQ. The CDR3 spans 15 residues. The CDR3 coding sequence is TGCGCCAGCAGCCCCGGCGGGACAGAGAACACTGAAGCTTTCTTT. It encodes CASSPGGTENTEAFF.

This clonotype has ten or more counts. The gene calls are TRBV7-2 and TRBJ2-3, with 7 bases matching TRBD2. Germline assignment: CDR1 SGHTA and CDR2 FQGNSA. The CDR3 has 17 residues. After removal of 4 bases from V and 3 bases from J, the junction contained 13 bases not matched to a gene. The CDR3 here is CASSSPGGFVMTDTQYF. CDR3 in DNA: TGTGCCAGCAGCTCGCCCGGGGGGTTCGTTATGACAGATACGCAGTATTTT.

The chain links TRBV6-2 or TRBV6-3 to TRBJ2-4, with unresolved D. Germline V gene sequence: CDR1 MNHEY, CDR2 SVGEGT. The V and J ends lost 6 bases and 0 bases respectively, with 9 bases between them. This CDR3 spans 14 amino acids. The DNA for the CDR3 is TGTGCCAGCAGACTCGACCTAGCCAAAAACATTCAGTACTTC. Its translation: CASRLDLAKNIQYF.

J is TRBJ2-7 and V is TRBV14, with 10 bases that match TRBD1. CDR3 length: 16 residues. Germline trimming cut 3 bases from V and 5 bases from J; bases unmatched to any gene: 10. The germline gives CDR1 SGHDN, CDR2 FVKESK. In DNA, the CDR3 is TGTGCCAGCAGCCAGCGCCGCGGGACAGGGGACGACGAGCAGTACTTC. This translates into CASSQRRGTGDDEQYF.

This clonotype was observed a handful of times. CDR3 protein: CASSPPDRRITEAFF. The CDR3 bases are TGTGCCAGCAGTCCACCAGACAGGCGTATCACTGAAGCTTTCTTT. This rearrangement joins TRBV27 to TRBJ1-1; D perhaps matches TRBD1 (6 bases). Trimming left V 5 bases short and J 4 bases short, with 17 bases between. CDR3 length: 15 residues. Per germline, CDR1 MNHEY and CDR2 SMNVEV (reference sequence).

This clonotype was detected ten times or more. The genes are TRBV20-1 and TRBJ1-5, with D uncertain. The germline CDR1 and CDR2 sequences are DFQATT and SNEGSKA (reference sequence). CDR3 length: 15 residues. V was pared by 6 bases and J by 3 bases, with 18 bases between. The CDR3 spells CSAETENGVNQPQHF. As DNA, the CDR3 is TGCAGTGCGGAAACCGAAAACGGGGTCAATCAGCCCCAGCATTTT.

This clonotype was picked up a small number of times. The chain links TRBV18 to TRBJ2-3, with TRBD1 matching over 11 bases. With V trimmed by 3 bases and J by 4 bases, 3 bases remained unmatched. Germline CDR1 reads KGHSH; CDR2 reads LQKENI. The CDR3 spans 15 residues. Here the CDR3 reads CASSPRTGGADTQYF. The CDR3 region has the DNA TGTGCCAGCTCACCCAGGACAGGGGGCGCAGATACGCAGTATTTT.

This clonotype was recorded at least ten times. This rearrangement joins TRBV2 to TRBJ1-5, with D unresolved. The V end lost 7 bases, the J end lost 0 bases, and 13 bases lay between the germline ends. In germline, CDR1 is SNHLY, CDR2 FYNNEI. This CDR3 region has 15 residues. The chain's CDR3 is CASTAGFTSNQPQHF. CDR3 in DNA: TGTGCCAGCACCGCGGGATTCACTAGCAATCAGCCCCAGCATTTT.

This clonotype was seen at least ten times. The CDR3 sequence is CASTFGGRTDTQYF. CDR3 nucleotides: TGTGCCAGCACCTTTGGGGGCCGCACAGATACGCAGTATTTT. This rearrangement joins TRBV28 to TRBJ2-3; D is perhaps TRBD1 (6 bases). V was shortened by 7 bases and J by 1 base, with 12 bases between the two germline ends. The CDR3 runs to 14 residues. The germline gives CDR1 MDHEN, CDR2 SYDVKM.

This clonotype was counted a few times. The chain recombines TRBV24-1 with TRBJ1-2; D call uncertain. V was pared by 4 bases and J by 5 bases, with 10 bases between. CDR1 KGHDR and CDR2 SFDVKD come from the germline V gene. The CDR3 loop spans 13 amino acids. DNA of the CDR3: TGTGCCACCAGTGAGGGAACAGCTTATGGCTACACCTTC. Encoded protein: CATSEGTAYGYTF.

The rearrangement links TRBV2 to TRBJ2-7; no firm D call. The V end lost 6 bases, the J end lost 3 bases, and 12 bases lay between the germline ends. The CDR3 consists of 13 residues. Per germline, CDR1 SNHLY and CDR2 FYNNEI. The chain's CDR3 is CASRFVHFYEQYF. DNA for the CDR3: TGTGCCAGCAGATTTGTCCATTTCTACGAGCAGTACTTC. Supplemented by reference TRBV2 and TRBJ2-7, the full variable domain reads EPEVTQTPSHQVTQMGQEVILRCVPISNHLYFYWYRQILGQKVEFLVSFYNNEISEKSEIFDDQFSVERPDGSNFTLKIRSTKLEDSAMYFCASRFVHFYEQYFGPGTRLTVT.

This clonotype showed up many times. The chain carries TRBV12-3 or TRBV12-4 and TRBJ1-1, with a possible D match to TRBD1 (5 bases). The CDR3 length is 12 residues. Trimming stripped 10 bases from V and 9 bases from J, with 18 bases between. This CDR3 is CATLAGGGKAFF. The CDR3 DNA is TGTGCCACCCTAGCCGGGGGAGGGAAAGCTTTCTTT.